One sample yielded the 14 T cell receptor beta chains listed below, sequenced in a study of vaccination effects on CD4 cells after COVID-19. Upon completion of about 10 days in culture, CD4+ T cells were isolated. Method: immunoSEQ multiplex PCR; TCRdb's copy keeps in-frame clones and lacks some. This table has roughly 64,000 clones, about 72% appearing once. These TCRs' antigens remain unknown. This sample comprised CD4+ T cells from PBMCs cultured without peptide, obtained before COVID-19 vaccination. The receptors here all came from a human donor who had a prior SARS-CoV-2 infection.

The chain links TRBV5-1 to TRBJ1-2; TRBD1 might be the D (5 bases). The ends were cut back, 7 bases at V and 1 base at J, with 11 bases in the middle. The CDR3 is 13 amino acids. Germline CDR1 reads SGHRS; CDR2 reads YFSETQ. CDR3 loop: CASSPGVNYGYTF. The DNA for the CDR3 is TGCGCCAGCTCCCCGGGGGTTAACTATGGCTACACCTTC.

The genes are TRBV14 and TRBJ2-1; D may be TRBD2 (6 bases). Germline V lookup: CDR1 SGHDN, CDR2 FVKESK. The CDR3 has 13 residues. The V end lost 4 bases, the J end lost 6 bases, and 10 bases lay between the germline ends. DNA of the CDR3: TGTGCCAGCAGCCCGACTAGGGCCAATGAGCAGTTCTTC. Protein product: CASSPTRANEQFF.

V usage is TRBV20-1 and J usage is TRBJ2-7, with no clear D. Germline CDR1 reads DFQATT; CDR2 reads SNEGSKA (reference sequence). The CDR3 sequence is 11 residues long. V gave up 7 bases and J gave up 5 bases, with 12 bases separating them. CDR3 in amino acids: CSEAPRHEQYF. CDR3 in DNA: TGCAGTGAGGCTCCCAGGCACGAGCAGTACTTC.

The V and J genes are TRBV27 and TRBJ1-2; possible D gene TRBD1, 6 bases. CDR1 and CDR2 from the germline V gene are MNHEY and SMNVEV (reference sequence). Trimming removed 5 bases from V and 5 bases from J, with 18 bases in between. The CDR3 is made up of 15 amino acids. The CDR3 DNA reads TGTGCCAGCAGTACCCCCGGGGAGGGGGTATATGGCTACACCTTC. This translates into CASSTPGEGVYGYTF.

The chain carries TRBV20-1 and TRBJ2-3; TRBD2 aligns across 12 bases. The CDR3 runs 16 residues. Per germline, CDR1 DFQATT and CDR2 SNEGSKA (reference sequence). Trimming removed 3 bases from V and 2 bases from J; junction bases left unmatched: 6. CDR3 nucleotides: TGCAGTGCTAGTGGGCTAGCGGGAGGGAACACAGATACGCAGTATTTT. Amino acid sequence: CSASGLAGGNTDTQYF.

CDR3 bases: TGTGCCTGGAGTGTAAATTCTGGAAACACCATATATTTT. This translates into CAWSVNSGNTIYF. The chain carries TRBV30 and TRBJ1-3; D gene unclear. The CDR3 covers 13 residues. Trimming pared 0 bases from V and 1 base from J, leaving 4 bases between. CDR1 GTSNPN and CDR2 SVGIG come from the germline V gene (reference sequence).

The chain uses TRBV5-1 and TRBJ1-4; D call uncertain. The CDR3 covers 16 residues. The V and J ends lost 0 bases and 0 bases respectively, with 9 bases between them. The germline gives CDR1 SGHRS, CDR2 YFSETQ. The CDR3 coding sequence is TGCGCCAGCAGCTTGGGGGTGGTTGCAACTAATGAAAAACTGTTTTTT. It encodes CASSLGVVATNEKLFF.

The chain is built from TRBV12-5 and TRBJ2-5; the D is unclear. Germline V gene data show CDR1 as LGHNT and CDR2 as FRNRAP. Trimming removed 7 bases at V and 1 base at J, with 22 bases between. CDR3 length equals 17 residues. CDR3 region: CASAAGIFGSTQETQYF. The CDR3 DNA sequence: TGTGCTAGTGCCGCCGGAATCTTTGGCAGCACCCAAGAGACCCAGTACTTC.

The CDR3 is CASSHPGLASDTQYF. CDR3 DNA sequence: TGCGCCAGCAGCCACCCAGGACTAGCCTCAGATACGCAGTATTTT. The V gene is TRBV4-1, the J gene TRBJ2-3; 8 nucleotides line up with TRBD2. Germline assignment: CDR1 MGHRA and CDR2 YSYEKL. This CDR3 spans 15 amino acids. The trim removed 3 bases at V and 4 bases at J, leaving 6 bases unmatched.

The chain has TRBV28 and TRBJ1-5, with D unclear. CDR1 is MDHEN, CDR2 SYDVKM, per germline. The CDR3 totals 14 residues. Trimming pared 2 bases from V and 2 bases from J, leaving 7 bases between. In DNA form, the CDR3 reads TGTGCCAGCAGTTTACGGGTTCGCAATCAGCCCCAGCATTTT. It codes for CASSLRVRNQPQHF. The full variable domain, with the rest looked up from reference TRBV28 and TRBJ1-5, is DVKVTQSSRYLVKRTGEKVFLECVQDMDHENMFWYRQDPGLGLRLIYFSYDVKMKEKGDIPEGYSVSREKKERFSLILESASTNQTSMYLCASSLRVRNQPQHFGDGTRLSIL.

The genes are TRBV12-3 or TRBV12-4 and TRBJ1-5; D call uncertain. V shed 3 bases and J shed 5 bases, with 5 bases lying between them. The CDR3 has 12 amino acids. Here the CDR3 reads CASSLIDQPQHF. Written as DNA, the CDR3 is TGTGCCAGCAGTTTGATCGATCAGCCCCAGCATTTT.

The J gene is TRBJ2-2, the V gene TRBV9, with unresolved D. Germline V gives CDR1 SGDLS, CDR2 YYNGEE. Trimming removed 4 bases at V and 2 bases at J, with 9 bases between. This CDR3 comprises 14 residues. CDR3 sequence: CASSPSTNTGELFF. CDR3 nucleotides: TGTGCCAGCAGCCCCAGCACAAACACCGGGGAGCTGTTTTTT.

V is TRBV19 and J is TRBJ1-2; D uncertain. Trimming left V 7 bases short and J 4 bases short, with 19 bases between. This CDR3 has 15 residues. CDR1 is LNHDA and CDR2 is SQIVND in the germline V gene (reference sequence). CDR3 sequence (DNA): TGTGCCAGTAAAGAGGGCCTCACCAGAAGCTATGGCTACACCTTC. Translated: CASKEGLTRSYGYTF. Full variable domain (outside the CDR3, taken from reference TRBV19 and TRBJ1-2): DGGITQSPKYLFRKEGQNVTLSCEQNLNHDAMYWYRQDPGQGLRLIYYSQIVNDFQKGDIAEGYSVSREKKESFPLTVTSAQKNPTAFYLCASKEGLTRSYGYTFGSGTRLTVV.

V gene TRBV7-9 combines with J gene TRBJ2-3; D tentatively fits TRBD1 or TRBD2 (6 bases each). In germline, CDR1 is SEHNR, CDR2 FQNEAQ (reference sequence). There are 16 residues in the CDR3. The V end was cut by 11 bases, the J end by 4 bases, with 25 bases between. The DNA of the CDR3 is TGTGCCCACGGGACACCGGGACTCTCGTTCCCAGATACGCAGTATTTT. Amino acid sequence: CAHGTPGLSFPDTQYF.